The rows below give T cell receptor beta chains drawn from one sample of a study of blood T cell repertoires in COVID-19. Only in-frame clones appear in the TCRdb table, and some are missing; sequencing was by immunoSEQ multiplex PCR. The top ten clones hold about 30% of a sample with about 58,000 clones, 80% to 90% of them seen once. Specimen: peripheral blood. The receptors were gathered from a man aged 55 to 70 with COVID-19, enrolled during active disease. CDR3s include the opening cysteine and the closing phenylalanine or tryptophan. The D gene is left open where the match is weak. Size is omitted from some rows. Given values are once, few, many or a class for expanded clones.

J: TRBJ1-5
V: TRBV6-6
size: .
D: TRBD1
DNA: TGTGCCAGCAGGCCCGGGACAGACAATCAGCCCCAGCATTTT
CDR3: CASRPGTDNQPQHF

J: TRBJ2-5
V: TRBV5-1
size: few
D: .
DNA: TGCGCCAGCAGCCCCGGGGGGGACAGGGTGGCAGAGACCCAGTACTTC
CDR3: CASSPGGDRVAETQYF

J: TRBJ1-2
V: TRBV7-9
size: .
D: .
DNA: TGTGCCAGCAGCTTAGTCGCCAGGGCCCCTGGCTACACCTTC
CDR3: CASSLVARAPGYTF

J: TRBJ1-2
V: TRBV4-1
size: few
D: TRBD1
DNA: TGCGCCAGCAGCCTCCGGACAGGGTCCTATGGCTACACCTTC
CDR3: CASSLRTGSYGYTF

J: TRBJ2-7
V: TRBV9
size: .
D: .
DNA: TGTGCCAGCAGCGTAGGCGATGTGGGGGCGCCAGGAAAGCAGTACTTC
CDR3: CASSVGDVGAPGKQYF

J: TRBJ1-2
V: TRBV27
size: .
D: .
DNA: TGTGCCAGCAGTTCCTCAGGGCGCTATGGCTACACCTTC
CDR3: CASSSSGRYGYTF

J: TRBJ1-1
V: TRBV11-1
size: .
D: .
DNA: TGTGCCAGCAGCCCATCCTTCGGACAGTTGAACACTGAAGCTTTCTTT
CDR3: CASSPSFGQLNTEAFF

J: TRBJ2-7
V: TRBV7-8
size: .
D: TRBD1
DNA: TGTGCCGCAAGCTCCGGGACAGGGGCAACCTACGAGCAGTACTTC
CDR3: CAASSGTGATYEQYF

J: TRBJ2-7
V: TRBV7-7
size: .
D: TRBD2
DNA: TGTGCTAGCAGCTTACTAGCGGGAGGGGCCCACGAGCAGTACTTC
CDR3: CASSLLAGGAHEQYF

J: TRBJ2-3
V: TRBV14
size: .
D: TRBD2
DNA: TGTGCCAGCAGCCCAATTAAGCGGGAGACGCAGTATTTT
CDR3: CASSPIKRETQYF